This T cell receptor (beta chain) was identified during a study of Ad26.COV2.S vaccination and SARS-CoV-2 variants. Sequencing used immunoSEQ multiplex PCR; TCRdb keeps in-frame clones, though not all of them. The data show roughly 400,000 clones, roughly 91% seen once. Trimming took 6 bases from V and 1 from J; bases not matched to a gene: 7. The CDR3 runs to 14 residues. Germline-derived CDR1 and CDR2 are SQVTM and ANQGSEA. Treatment given: roughly 18 received Ad26.COV2.S at low or high dose, single or two shots; 5 received placebo; per-sample allocation not given. Collection of samples fell on day 63 after the first vaccine or placebo injection.

Here the sequenced sample was peripheral blood, taken in a trial of Ad26.COV2.S vaccine versus placebo. The rearrangement joins TRBV29-1 to TRBJ2-7; 9 bases line up with TRBD2. This clonotype was sampled from a person between 18 and 60 years old who received the Ad26.COV2.S COVID-19 vaccine or a placebo. In nucleotides, the CDR3 is TGCAGCGTAGCCCTCCTAGCGGGATCCTACGAGCAGTACTTC. Translation gives CSVALLAGSYEQYF.